Each of the 20 T cell receptor beta chains below was sequenced from the same sample in a study of blood T cell repertoires in COVID-19. TCRdb's copy holds only in-frame clones and misses some; the assay was immunoSEQ multiplex PCR. The profile shows 300,000 to 350,000 clones, 87% of them singletons. Sequenced: peripheral blood. The receptors here all came from a man aged 18 to 35 with active or convalescent COVID-19.

The chain is built from TRBV18 and TRBJ1-2; 7 bases are shared with TRBD1. The length of the CDR3 is 15 residues. V was pared by 6 bases and J by 4 bases, with 11 bases of the junction left unmatched. CDR1 is KGHSH and CDR2 is LQKENI in the germline V gene. This chain's CDR3 is CASSPGPGGIYGYTF. The CDR3 nucleotides read TGTGCCAGCTCCCCGGGGCCAGGGGGAATCTATGGCTACACCTTC.

The gene calls are TRBV15 and TRBJ1-4, with D possibly being TRBD1 (5 bases). CDR1 is LNHNV, CDR2 YYDKDF, per germline (reference sequence). The CDR3 runs to 17 residues. V lost 1 base and J lost 7, with 19 bases in between. This CDR3 is CATSRGVQLGGTEKLFF. CDR3 coding DNA: TGTGCCACCAGCAGAGGCGTTCAATTGGGGGGAACTGAAAAACTGTTTTTT.

This rearrangement joins TRBV5-1 to TRBJ2-5, with 7 bases identical to TRBD2. Trimming removed 3 bases from V and 1 base from J; junction bases left unmatched: 3. CDR3 length: 14 residues. Germline V lookup: CDR1 SGHRS, CDR2 YFSETQ. In nucleotides, the CDR3 is TGCGCCAGCAGCTCCCCGGGGGGCCAAGAGACCCAGTACTTC. Protein: CASSSPGGQETQYF.

J is TRBJ1-2 and V is TRBV28; 9 nucleotides align to TRBD1. Unmatched junction bases numbered 9, after V lost 6 bases and J lost 1 base. Looked up from germline, CDR1 is MDHEN and CDR2 is SYDVKM. This CDR3 contains 16 residues. CDR3 residues: CASRPYGQGINYGYTF. The CDR3 DNA reads as TGTGCCAGCAGACCCTACGGACAGGGGATTAACTATGGCTACACCTTC.

The chain uses TRBV10-1 and TRBJ2-7, with D tentatively TRBD2 (5 bases). Germline assignment: CDR1 WNHNN and CDR2 SYGVQD (reference sequence). Trimming left V 6 bases short and J 0 bases short, with 9 bases between. The CDR3 spans 13 residues. CDR3 protein: CASSEGSSYEQYF. DNA of the CDR3: TGCGCCAGCAGCGAGGGCTCCTCCTACGAGCAGTACTTC.

As for this clone: One end of the junction fails to match germline, which may point to a read error. CDR3 loop: CAISEPQTWGTEAFF. The CDR3 region has the DNA TGTGCCATCAGTGAGCCTCAGACGTGGGGCACTGAGGCTTTCTTT. The gene calls are TRBV10-3 and TRBJ1-1, with a weak D call TRBD1 (5 bases). Germline V gene lookup returns CDR1 ENHRY and CDR2 SYGVKD. The CDR3 has 15 amino acids.

The chain has TRBV12-3 or TRBV12-4 and TRBJ2-1, with no clear D. The V end lost 2 bases, the J end lost 3 bases, and 5 bases lay between the germline ends. The CDR3 is made up of 13 amino acids. CDR3 in amino acids: CASSLNSYNEQFF. The CDR3, as DNA: TGTGCCAGCAGTTTAAACAGCTACAATGAGCAGTTCTTC.

The V and J genes are TRBV12-2 and TRBJ2-7; the table's D call, TRBD1, has no DNA check behind it. TRBV12-2 is a pseudogene segment. CDR3 length: 19 residues. In DNA form, the CDR3 reads TGTGCAAGTCGCTTAGAGACAGGGGGCGCTGGGACTAGGAAGTACGAGCAGTACTTC. Translation gives CASRLETGGAGTRKYEQYF.

This chain links TRBV9 with TRBJ1-2; maybe TRBD1 (5 bases). V shed 4 bases and J shed 6 bases, with 16 bases lying between them. Germline V gives CDR1 SGDLS, CDR2 YYNGEE. This CDR3 is built from 14 residues. In DNA form, the CDR3 reads TGTGCCAGCAGCCCGCGATCAGGGCTGGATGGCTACACCTTC. Translating it yields CASSPRSGLDGYTF.

This chain connects TRBV7-9 to TRBJ1-1; unclear D gene. The V end was cut by 5 bases, the J end by 4 bases, with 11 bases between. From germline, CDR1 is SEHNR and CDR2 FQNEAQ (reference sequence). The CDR3 runs 13 residues. The CDR3 here is CASSHLPGTEAFF. CDR3 sequence (DNA): TGTGCCAGCAGCCATTTACCGGGCACTGAAGCTTTCTTT.

V usage is TRBV6-2 or TRBV6-3 and J usage is TRBJ2-7; TRBD1 matches at 8 bases. Per the germline V gene, CDR1 is MNHEY and CDR2 is SVGEGT. The ends lost 3 bases at V and 5 bases at J; junction bases unmatched: 6. The length of the CDR3 is 14 residues. The CDR3 DNA reads TGTGCCAGCAGTTATGGACAGGGAAGCCACGAGCAGTACTTC. Its translation is CASSYGQGSHEQYF.

The chain recombines TRBV7-2 with TRBJ1-1, with a possible D match to TRBD1 (5 bases). Trimming took 3 bases from V and 3 from J, leaving 8 bases between them. The germline V gene has CDR1 SGHTA and CDR2 FQGNSA. The CDR3 is made up of 13 amino acids. The CDR3 sequence is CASSLTDYTEAFF. CDR3 in DNA: TGTGCCAGCAGCTTGACAGATTACACTGAAGCTTTCTTT.

The chain is built from TRBV4-2 and TRBJ2-5; tentatively, D is TRBD2 (5 bases). Germline V CDR1 and CDR2: LGHNA, YNFKEQ. CDR3 length: 13 residues. V dropped 2 bases and J dropped 1 base, with 5 bases sitting between them. The DNA of the CDR3 is TGTGCCAGCAGCCAAAGCGGCCAAGAGACCCAGTACTTC. The encoded protein is CASSQSGQETQYF.

The rearrangement joins TRBV28 to TRBJ2-1; D is uncertain. Germline lookup yields CDR1 MDHEN and CDR2 SYDVKM. CDR3 size: 13 residues. V lost 5 bases and J 12 bases, leaving 17 bases between the germline ends. This chain's CDR3 is CASSTGSPRGQFF. For the CDR3, the DNA is TGTGCCAGCAGTACCGGGTCTCCACGCGGGCAGTTCTTC.

J is TRBJ2-1 and V is TRBV18, with a possible D match to TRBD2 (6 bases). The V end was cut by 2 bases, the J end by 4 bases, with 18 bases between. The CDR3 consists of 17 residues. Germline V gene data show CDR1 as KGHSH and CDR2 as LQKENI. The CDR3 here is CASSPLTSPNSYNEQFF. The CDR3 region has the DNA TGTGCCAGCTCACCATTAACTAGCCCAAATTCTTACAATGAGCAGTTCTTC.

The chain carries TRBV10-3 and TRBJ2-3, with TRBD2 matching 7 bases. The CDR3 contains 16 residues. Trimming at V came to 5 bases and at J to 3 bases, leaving 11 bases not matched to a gene. Germline CDR1 and CDR2: ENHRY and SYGVKD. CDR3 loop: CAISSGVGGRTDTQYF. The DNA of the CDR3 is TGTGCCATCAGTAGCGGGGTAGGAGGGAGGACAGATACGCAGTATTTT.

V usage is TRBV19 and J usage is TRBJ1-1; D remains unclear. This CDR3 region has 15 residues. The V and J ends lost 9 bases and 5 bases respectively, with 22 bases between them. Germline CDR1 and CDR2: LNHDA and SQIVND (reference sequence). CDR3 in DNA: TGTGCCAGCCGGGAGGTCCCCACGTTAATGACTGAAGCTTTCTTT. Translation: CASREVPTLMTEAFF.

The chain uses TRBV6-5 and TRBJ2-1; 8 positions match TRBD2. Germline assignment: CDR1 MNHEY and CDR2 SVGAGI. V lost 0 bases and J lost 7; bases outside the gene matches: 5. The CDR3 length is 15 residues. DNA for the CDR3: TGTGCCAGCAGTTACTCAGCGGGGGAGACGAATGAGCAGTTCTTC. Residues: CASSYSAGETNEQFF.

This CDR3 reads CASSPFGRTGELFF. The CDR3 DNA reads as TGTGCCAGCAGCCCATTCGGTAGAACCGGGGAGCTGTTTTTT. J is TRBJ2-2 and V is TRBV9, with D uncertain. Trimming stripped 4 bases from V and 5 bases from J, with 12 bases between. The CDR3 is 14 amino acids. Germline CDR1 and CDR2: SGDLS and YYNGEE.

This clone was observed a single time. The J gene is TRBJ1-1, the V gene TRBV7-9; maybe TRBD1 (6 bases). This CDR3 comprises 12 residues. The V gene lost 5 bases and the J gene lost 7 bases, with 11 bases spanning the gap. The germline V gene has CDR1 SEHNR and CDR2 FQNEAQ (reference sequence). The CDR3 loop is CASSRGQIEAFF. The CDR3 bases are TGTGCCAGCAGCCGAGGACAGATTGAAGCTTTCTTT.